This entry describes one T cell receptor beta chain. Some clones are missing from TCRdb's copy, which holds only in-frame ones; the method was immunoSEQ multiplex PCR. The table includes about 180,000 clones, roughly 88% detected once. The data derive from a study of T cell responses to AZD1222 COVID-19 vaccine. The V gene's germline CDR1 is SGHDN and CDR2 FVKESK. There are 17 residues in the CDR3. The junction had 12 bases not matched to a gene; V was cut back by 2 bases and J by 4 bases. The rearrangement uses TRBV14 and TRBJ1-1; 8 nucleotides line up with TRBD1. This sequence was found in an adult who received the AZD1222 COVID-19 vaccine. The specimen was peripheral blood, collected 28 days after the second AZD1222 dose. The CDR3 nucleotides are TGTGCCAGCAGCCAATTTGGCAGGGGGCAGGGTGGCACTGAAGCTTTCTTT. It is translated as CASSQFGRGQGGTEAFF.